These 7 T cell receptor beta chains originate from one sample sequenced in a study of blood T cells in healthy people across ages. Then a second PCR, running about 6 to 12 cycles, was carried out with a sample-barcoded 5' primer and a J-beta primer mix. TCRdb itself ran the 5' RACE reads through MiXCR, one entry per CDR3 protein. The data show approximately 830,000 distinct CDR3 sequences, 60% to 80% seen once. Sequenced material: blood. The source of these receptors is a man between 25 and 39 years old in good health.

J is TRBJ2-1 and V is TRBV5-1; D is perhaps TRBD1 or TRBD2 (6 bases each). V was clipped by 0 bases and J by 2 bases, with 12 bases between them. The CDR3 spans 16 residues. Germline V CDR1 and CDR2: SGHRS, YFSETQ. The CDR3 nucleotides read TGCGCCAGCAGCTTGGAAGGGGGACTTACCTACAATGAGCAGTTCTTC. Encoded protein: CASSLEGGLTYNEQFF.

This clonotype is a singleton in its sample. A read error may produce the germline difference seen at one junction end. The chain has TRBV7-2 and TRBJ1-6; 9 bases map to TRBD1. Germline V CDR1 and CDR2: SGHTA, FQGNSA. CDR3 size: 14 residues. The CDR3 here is CAGSFGQGPSPLHF. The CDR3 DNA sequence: TGTGCCGGCAGCTTCGGACAGGGGCCTTCACCCCTCCACTTT.

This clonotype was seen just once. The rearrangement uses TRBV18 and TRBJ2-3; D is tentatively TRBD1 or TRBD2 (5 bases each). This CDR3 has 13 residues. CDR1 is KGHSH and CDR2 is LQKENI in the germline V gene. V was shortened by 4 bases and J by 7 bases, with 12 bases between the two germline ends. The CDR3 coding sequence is TGTGCCAGCTCACGGGACCCACGGAATACGCAGTATTTT. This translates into CASSRDPRNTQYF.

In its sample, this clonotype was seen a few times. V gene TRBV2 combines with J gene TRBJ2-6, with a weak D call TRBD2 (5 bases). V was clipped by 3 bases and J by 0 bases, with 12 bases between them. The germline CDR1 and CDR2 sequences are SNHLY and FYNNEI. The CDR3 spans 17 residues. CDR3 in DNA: TGTGCCAGCAGTGAGACGTATGAGGGCTCTGGGGCCAACGTCCTGACTTTC. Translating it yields CASSETYEGSGANVLTF. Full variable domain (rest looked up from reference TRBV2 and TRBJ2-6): EPEVTQTPSHQVTQMGQEVILRCVPISNHLYFYWYRQILGQKVEFLVSFYNNEISEKSEIFDDQFSVERPDGSNFTLKIRSTKLEDSAMYFCASSETYEGSGANVLTFGAGSRLTVL.

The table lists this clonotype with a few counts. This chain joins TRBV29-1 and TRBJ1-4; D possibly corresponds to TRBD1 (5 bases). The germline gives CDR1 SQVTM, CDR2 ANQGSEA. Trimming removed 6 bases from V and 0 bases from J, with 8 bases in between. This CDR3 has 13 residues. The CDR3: CSVPGTTNEKLFF. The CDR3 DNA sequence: TGCAGCGTCCCAGGGACAACTAATGAAAAACTGTTTTTT.

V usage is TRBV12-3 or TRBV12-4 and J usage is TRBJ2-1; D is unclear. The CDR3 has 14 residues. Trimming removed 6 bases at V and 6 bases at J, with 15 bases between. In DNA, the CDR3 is TGTGCCAGCAGGACTGGGGAAGGGTCCAATGAGCAGTTCTTC. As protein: CASRTGEGSNEQFF.

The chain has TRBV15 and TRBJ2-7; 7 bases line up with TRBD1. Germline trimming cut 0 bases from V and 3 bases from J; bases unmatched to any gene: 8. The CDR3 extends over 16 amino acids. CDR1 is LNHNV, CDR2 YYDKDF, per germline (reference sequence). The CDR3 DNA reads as TGTGCCACCAGCAGAGATCCGGACAGGTGGGACTACGAGCAGTACTTC. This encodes CATSRDPDRWDYEQYF.